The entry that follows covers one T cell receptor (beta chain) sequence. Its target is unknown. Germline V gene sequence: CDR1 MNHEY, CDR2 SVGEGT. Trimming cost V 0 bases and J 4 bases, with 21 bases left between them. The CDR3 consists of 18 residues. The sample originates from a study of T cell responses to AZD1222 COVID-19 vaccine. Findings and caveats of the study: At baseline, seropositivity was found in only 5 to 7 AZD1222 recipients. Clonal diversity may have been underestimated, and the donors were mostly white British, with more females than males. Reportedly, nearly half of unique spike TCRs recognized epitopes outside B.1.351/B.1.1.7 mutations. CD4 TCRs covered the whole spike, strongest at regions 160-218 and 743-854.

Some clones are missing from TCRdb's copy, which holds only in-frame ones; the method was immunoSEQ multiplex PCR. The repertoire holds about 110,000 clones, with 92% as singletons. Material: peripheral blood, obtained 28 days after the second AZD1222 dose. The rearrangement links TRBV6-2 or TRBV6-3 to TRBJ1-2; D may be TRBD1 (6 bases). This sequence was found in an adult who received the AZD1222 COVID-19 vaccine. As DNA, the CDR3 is TGTGCCAGCAGTTACTCGATGGGGGGCGCATCCAATGGCTATGGCTACACCTTC. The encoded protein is CASSYSMGGASNGYGYTF.